The 32 T cell receptor beta chains given below trace back to one sample, sequenced in a study of cytomegalovirus exposure and HLA in healthy donors. PCR employed 60 Vbeta and 13 Jbeta primers. TCRdb keeps only in-frame clones here, not all; method: immunoSEQ multiplex PCR. The ten most abundant clones cover roughly 3.5% of a sample with 93,000 or so clones. What was sequenced was PBMCs. The receptors shown here come from a man aged 35-49 years in good health and CMV-seronegative.

V gene TRBV5-1 combines with J gene TRBJ2-5, with a weak D call TRBD2 (5 bases). The last part of the DNA fits TRBJ2-7 better; the J call may be wrong. Germline assignment: CDR1 SGHRS and CDR2 YFSETQ. This CDR3 region has 12 residues. The chain's CDR3 is CASSETSYEQYF. The CDR3 DNA sequence: TGCGCCAGCAGCGAAACTAGCTACGAGCAGTACTTC.

The V call is TRBV15, the J call TRBJ2-3; maybe TRBD2 (7 bases). Between the trimmed V and J ends, which lost 3 bases and 1 base, there was a span of 11 bases. The CDR3 sequence is 15 residues long. CDR1 is LNHNV and CDR2 is YYDKDF in the germline V gene (reference sequence). CDR3 protein: CATSSNGGRTDTQYF. CDR3 in DNA: TGTGCCACCAGCAGTAACGGGGGGCGCACAGATACGCAGTATTTT.

The chain uses TRBV5-1 and TRBJ2-2, with TRBD2 matching 9 bases. The trim removed 4 bases at V and 1 base at J, leaving 5 bases unmatched. Germline-derived CDR1 and CDR2 are SGHRS and YFSETQ. The CDR3 extends over 16 amino acids. The DNA for the CDR3 is TGCGCCAGCAGCCCTGGGACTAGCCGGAACACCGGGGAGCTGTTTTTT. It encodes CASSPGTSRNTGELFF.

The chain joins TRBV2 to TRBJ2-7; 8 bases match TRBD2. The trim removed 4 bases at V and 0 bases at J, leaving 5 bases unmatched. The CDR3 is 15 amino acids. Germline V gene lookup returns CDR1 SNHLY and CDR2 FYNNEI. As DNA, the CDR3 is TGTGCCAGCAGTGTGAGCGGGAGTTTCTCCTACGAGCAGTACTTC. Translation: CASSVSGSFSYEQYF.

The chain couples TRBV11-2 to TRBJ1-2; no firm D call. The germline V gene has CDR1 SGHAT and CDR2 FQNNGV. This CDR3 region has 14 residues. Trimming stripped 4 bases from V and 2 bases from J, with 11 bases between. The DNA for the CDR3 is TGTGCCAGCAGCTCCCGTGGCGGAAACTATGGCTACACCTTC. Translated, it gives CASSSRGGNYGYTF.

The V gene is TRBV7-9, the J gene TRBJ1-1, with TRBD1 as a possible D gene (6 bases). Deletions cut 6 bases from V and 1 base from J, with 9 bases between. This CDR3 spans 13 amino acids. From germline, CDR1 is SEHNR and CDR2 FQNEAQ (reference sequence). The CDR3 DNA is TGTGCCAGCAGGGGGGCCTCGAACACTGAAGCTTTCTTT. Translating it yields CASRGASNTEAFF. Combining the CDR3 with reference TRBV7-9 and TRBJ1-1 gives the whole variable domain DTGVSQNPRHKITKRGQNVTFRCDPISEHNRLYWYRQTLGQGPEFLTYFQNEAQLEKSRLLSDRFSAERPKGSFSTLEIQRTEQGDSAMYLCASRGASNTEAFFGQGTRLTVV.

The chain employs TRBV5-1 and TRBJ1-5; 7 bases are shared with TRBD1. CDR3 length: 14 amino acids. Looked up from germline, CDR1 is SGHRS and CDR2 is YFSETQ. The V gene end was trimmed by 4 bases and the J gene end by 4 bases; junction bases not matched to a gene: 5. CDR3 in DNA: TGCGCCAGCAGCCGACAGGGATCGAATCAGCCCCAGCATTTT. The encoded protein is CASSRQGSNQPQHF. Using reference TRBV5-1 and TRBJ1-5 for the parts outside the CDR3, the full variable domain is KAGVTQTPRYLIKTRGQQVTLSCSPISGHRSVSWYQQTPGQGLQFLFEYFSETQRNKGNFPGRFSGRQFSNSRSEMNVSTLELGDSALYLCASSRQGSNQPQHFGDGTRLSIL.

CDR3 residues: CASGIAGGRQETQYF. The CDR3 nucleotides read TGTGCCAGCGGAATAGCGGGAGGTCGCCAAGAGACCCAGTACTTC. This chain connects TRBV6-6 to TRBJ2-5; 10 bases map to TRBD2. In germline, CDR1 is MNHNY, CDR2 SVGAGI (reference sequence). After removal of 8 bases from V and 1 base from J, the junction contained 7 bases not matched to a gene. The length of the CDR3 is 15 residues.

The chain uses TRBV30 and TRBJ1-2; D is possibly TRBD1 (5 bases). Germline CDR1 reads GTSNPN; CDR2 reads SVGIG (reference sequence). This CDR3 is built from 15 residues. Trimming stripped 0 bases from V and 3 bases from J, with 14 bases between. The CDR3 DNA sequence: TGTGCCTGGAGTGTGGGGCCTATCGTGGACTATGGCTACACCTTC. It codes for CAWSVGPIVDYGYTF.

This chain uses TRBV5-1 with TRBJ1-4; perhaps TRBD1 as D (5 bases). Germline lookup yields CDR1 SGHRS and CDR2 YFSETQ. Trimming took 1 base from V and 7 from J, leaving 8 bases between them. The CDR3 loop spans 13 amino acids. CDR3 DNA: TGCGCCAGCAGCTTGAAGGGGATTGAAAAACTGTTTTTT. Translating gives CASSLKGIEKLFF.

This chain links TRBV5-1 with TRBJ2-3; D gene unclear. V lost 5 bases and J lost 2, with 15 bases in between. CDR3 length equals 15 residues. Germline CDR1 is SGHRS and CDR2 is YFSETQ. CDR3 region: CASRSIGRNTDTQYF. The DNA for the CDR3 is TGCGCCAGCAGGTCAATTGGGCGAAACACAGATACGCAGTATTTT.

The rearrangement links TRBV19 to TRBJ2-6; possibly TRBD1 for D (5 bases). There are 17 residues in the CDR3. Trimming left V 1 base short and J 1 base short, with 11 bases between. The germline V gene encodes CDR1 LNHDA and CDR2 SQIVND (reference sequence). In DNA, the CDR3 is TGTGCCAGTAGTATAGGGACAACGATTTCTGGGGCCAACGTCCTGACTTTC. Translating gives CASSIGTTISGANVLTF.

This chain joins TRBV19 and TRBJ1-2; TRBD1 agrees at 7 bases. The V gene end was trimmed by 9 bases and the J gene end by 6 bases; junction bases not matched to a gene: 10. The CDR3 is 13 residues long. Germline V CDR1 and CDR2: LNHDA, SQIVND (reference sequence). The CDR3 nucleotides are TGTGCCAGCAAAAGGGGACAGAGAGATGGCTACACCTTC. Its protein product is CASKRGQRDGYTF.

The chain employs TRBV7-9 and TRBJ2-3; possibly TRBD1 for D (6 bases). The CDR3 consists of 18 residues. The V end lost 4 bases, the J end lost 0 bases, and 20 bases lay between the germline ends. CDR1 is SEHNR, CDR2 FQNEAQ, per germline (reference sequence). The CDR3 spells CASSSSGQSLSSTDTQYF. CDR3 bases: TGTGCCAGCAGCTCCAGCGGACAGTCACTTTCTAGCACAGATACGCAGTATTTT.

J is TRBJ1-2 and V is TRBV6-6; the D gene is possibly TRBD1 (6 bases). Trimming removed 4 bases from V and 7 bases from J, with 13 bases in between. Germline CDR1 MNHNY, CDR2 SVGAGI (reference sequence). The CDR3 extends over 13 amino acids. The CDR3 reads CASSWGGGSGYTF. CDR3 nucleotides: TGTGCCAGCAGTTGGGGGGGCGGATCTGGCTACACCTTC.

V usage is TRBV7-2 and J usage is TRBJ1-2; tentative D call: TRBD1 (6 bases). Trimming shortened V by 5 bases and J by 0 bases, and 16 bases separated the two germline ends. Germline V lookup: CDR1 SGHTA, CDR2 FQGNSA. The CDR3 runs to 16 residues. The CDR3 loop is CASSPFPGQANYGYTF. In DNA form, the CDR3 reads TGTGCCAGCAGCCCATTCCCGGGACAAGCTAACTATGGCTACACCTTC.

The chain employs TRBV5-4 and TRBJ1-6; TRBD1 matches 7 bases. Germline loops: CDR1 SGHNT, CDR2 YYREEE (reference sequence). V gave up 5 bases and J gave up 5 bases; unmatched junction bases: 7. This CDR3 is 15 amino acids long. As DNA, the CDR3 is TGTGCCAGCAGACCCGGGACAGAGAATAATTCACCCCTCCACTTT. Its translation: CASRPGTENNSPLHF. The full variable domain, rest sourced from reference TRBV5-4 and TRBJ1-6, is ETGVTQSPTHLIKTRGQQVTLRCSSQSGHNTVSWYQQALGQGPQFIFQYYREEENGRGNFPPRFSGLQFPNYSSELNVNALELDDSALYLCASRPGTENNSPLHFGNGTRLTVT.

This sequence joins TRBV18 and TRBJ1-3; no clear D. Germline V gene data show CDR1 as KGHSH and CDR2 as LQKENI. The V and J ends lost 2 bases and 2 bases respectively, with 7 bases between them. The CDR3 totals 14 residues. CDR3 region: CASSPNSAGNTIYF. CDR3 nucleotides: TGTGCCAGCTCACCAAACAGTGCTGGAAACACCATATATTTT.

V is TRBV29-1 and J is TRBJ2-1; possible D gene TRBD1, 5 bases. Germline loops: CDR1 SQVTM, CDR2 ANQGSEA. Trimming pared 6 bases from V and 4 bases from J, leaving 10 bases between. The CDR3 spans 12 residues. The CDR3: CSVTTGYNEQFF. The CDR3 DNA is TGCAGCGTCACAACAGGTTACAATGAGCAGTTCTTC.

This chain uses TRBV11-2 with TRBJ2-3, with 7 positions matching TRBD2. Germline V gene data show CDR1 as SGHAT and CDR2 as FQNNGV. V shed 2 bases and J 5 bases; nucleotides not matched to a gene: 7. CDR3 length: 15 amino acids. The CDR3: CASSLLALAGDTQYF. CDR3 DNA sequence: TGTGCCAGCAGCTTATTGGCTTTAGCGGGAGATACGCAGTATTTT.

This chain joins TRBV28 and TRBJ1-2; D gene uncertain. Germline loops: CDR1 MDHEN, CDR2 SYDVKM. The CDR3 is 16 amino acids. V dropped 7 bases and J dropped 4 bases, with 22 bases sitting between them. Written as DNA, the CDR3 is TGTGCCAGCATCAATGGGATGGGAGACCCTCTCTATGGCTACACCTTC. Residues: CASINGMGDPLYGYTF.

The rearrangement links TRBV7-2 to TRBJ2-7; D unresolved. The germline V gene encodes CDR1 SGHTA and CDR2 FQGNSA. The CDR3 runs 15 residues. Trimming took off 1 base at V and 2 bases at J, with 12 bases between the two ends. The DNA of the CDR3 is TGTGCCAGCAGCTTAGACCCTGCTACGGCCTACGAGCAGTACTTC. Translating it yields CASSLDPATAYEQYF.

The gene calls are TRBV19 and TRBJ1-2, with 9 bases lining up with TRBD1. Trimming at V came to 5 bases and at J to 8 bases, leaving 18 bases not matched to a gene. CDR1 LNHDA and CDR2 SQIVND come from the germline V gene (reference sequence). The CDR3 covers 17 residues. CDR3 sequence: CASSPLGDRVSMEGYTF. In DNA form, the CDR3 reads TGTGCCAGTAGTCCTCTTGGGGACAGGGTCTCCATGGAGGGCTACACCTTC. The full variable domain, with the rest looked up from reference TRBV19 and TRBJ1-2, is DGGITQSPKYLFRKEGQNVTLSCEQNLNHDAMYWYRQDPGQGLRLIYYSQIVNDFQKGDIAEGYSVSREKKESFPLTVTSAQKNPTAFYLCASSPLGDRVSMEGYTFGSGTRLTVV.

This sequence joins TRBV30 and TRBJ1-2; D possibly corresponds to TRBD1 (6 bases). This CDR3 is built from 17 residues. V was trimmed by 0 bases and J by 4 bases, leaving 21 bases between them. In germline, CDR1 is GTSNPN, CDR2 SVGIG (reference sequence). DNA of the CDR3: TGTGCCTGGAGTGTAACACCTTGGACAGCGATTGGCTATGGCTACACCTTC. Protein sequence: CAWSVTPWTAIGYGYTF.

This chain uses TRBV7-2 with TRBJ1-6; no definite D call. The CDR3 sequence is 17 residues long. V lost 2 bases, J lost 6 bases, and 17 bases lay in between. The germline V gene has CDR1 SGHTA and CDR2 FQGNSA. This CDR3 reads CASSLRRGPLPNSPLHF. The CDR3 DNA reads TGTGCCAGCAGCTTACGGCGGGGTCCACTGCCTAATTCACCCCTCCACTTT.

The genes are TRBV27 and TRBJ2-5; 8 bases are a match to TRBD2. J was trimmed by 2 bases and V by 6 bases; bases with no gene match: 2. From germline, CDR1 is MNHEY and CDR2 SMNVEV (reference sequence). The CDR3 loop spans 13 amino acids. CDR3 amino acids: CASSASGQETQYF. For the CDR3, the DNA is TGTGCCAGCAGCGCTAGCGGGCAAGAGACCCAGTACTTC.

The J gene is TRBJ2-4, the V gene TRBV9, with a possible D match to TRBD1 (5 bases). This CDR3 has 14 amino acids. V lost 0 bases, J lost 4 bases, and 8 bases lay in between. Germline CDR1 and CDR2: SGDLS and YYNGEE. The chain's CDR3 is CASSVGDSKNIQYF. As DNA, the CDR3 is TGTGCCAGCAGCGTAGGAGACAGTAAAAACATTCAGTACTTC.

This rearrangement joins TRBV7-2 to TRBJ2-1, with TRBD2 matching 10 bases. CDR1 and CDR2 from the germline V gene are SGHTA and FQGNSA. V gave up 2 bases and J gave up 5 bases; unmatched junction bases: 6. This CDR3 is 16 amino acids long. DNA for the CDR3: TGTGCCAGCAGCTTACACAGAGCGGGGGGGGACAATGAGCAGTTCTTC. It is translated as CASSLHRAGGDNEQFF.

The chain employs TRBV2 and TRBJ2-3, with 8 bases matching TRBD2. The CDR3 spans 15 residues. The ends lost 2 bases at V and 5 bases at J; junction bases unmatched: 6. Germline V gene lookup returns CDR1 SNHLY and CDR2 FYNNEI. CDR3 coding DNA: TGTGCCAGCAGTGAATTCGGGGGGGCCTTAGATACGCAGTATTTT. It specifies CASSEFGGALDTQYF.

The gene calls are TRBV7-2 and TRBJ1-5; no clear D gene. Germline V lookup: CDR1 SGHTA, CDR2 FQGNSA. The CDR3 loop spans 14 amino acids. V lost 5 bases and J 2 bases, leaving 10 bases between the germline ends. CDR3 DNA sequence: TGTGCCAGCAGCCCCCTTGAGCGCAATCAGCCCCAGCATTTT. This translates into CASSPLERNQPQHF. The whole variable domain, filled in from reference TRBV7-2 and TRBJ1-5, reads GAGVSQSPSNKVTEKGKDVELRCDPISGHTALYWYRQSLGQGLEFLIYFQGNSAPDKSGLPSDRFSAERTGGSVSTLTIQRTQQEDSAVYLCASSPLERNQPQHFGDGTRLSIL.

The chain employs TRBV19 and TRBJ2-3; 8 positions agree with TRBD2. With V trimmed by 5 bases and J by 4 bases, 5 bases remained unmatched. In germline, CDR1 is LNHDA, CDR2 SQIVND (reference sequence). There are 14 residues in the CDR3. CDR3: CASSVREGADTQYF. The DNA for the CDR3 is TGTGCCAGTAGTGTACGGGAGGGCGCAGATACGCAGTATTTT.

The CDR3 DNA is TGTGCCAGCAGTTTATCGTGGGGGACAGGGGGCGGCTACACCTTC. Its protein is CASSLSWGTGGGYTF. The chain links TRBV27 to TRBJ1-2, with 12 nucleotides matching TRBD1. With V trimmed by 0 bases and J by 8 bases, 4 bases remained unmatched. This CDR3 has 15 residues. Germline V gene data show CDR1 as MNHEY and CDR2 as SMNVEV (reference sequence).